These T cell receptor beta chains were read from a single sample in a study of post-analysis software for immune sequencing data. TCRdb recomputed calls from the PCR reads with MiXCR, one row per CDR3 protein. The repertoire holds roughly 410,000 distinct CDR3 sequences, with roughly 30% as singletons. Source material: blood. The receptors stem from a girl aged 5-17 years with multiple sclerosis. The CDR3 runs from the conserved cysteine through the conserved F or W. D genes are given only for firm matches. The size entry is marked missing in some rows and otherwise reads once, few, many or a size class.

size,V,D,J,CDR3,DNA
few,TRBV24-1,TRBD2,TRBJ2-3,CATSDSGTSRADTQYF,TGTGCCACCAGTGATTCCGGGACTAGTCGTGCAGATACGCAGTATTTT
NA,TRBV3-1,NA,TRBJ2-5,CASSGTSRKETQYF,TGTGCCAGCAGCGGTACCTCACGGAAAGAGACCCAGTACTTC
few,TRBV10-3,TRBD1,TRBJ2-3,CAISESDRADTQYF,TGTGCCATCAGTGAGTCGGACAGGGCAGATACGCAGTATTTT
few,TRBV20-1,TRBD1,TRBJ1-2,CSARDAGQGKGPNYGYTF,TGCAGTGCTAGAGATGCGGGACAGGGGAAAGGGCCTAACTATGGCTACACCTTC
NA,TRBV7-2,NA,TRBJ2-2,CASSVRGLGNTGELFF,TGTGCCAGCAGCGTAAGGGGCCTCGGGAACACCGGGGAGCTGTTTTTT
NA,TRBV14,NA,TRBJ2-7,CASSQDPLSWEQYF,TGTGCCAGCAGCCAAGACCCCCTATCCTGGGAGCAGTACTTC
few,TRBV12-5,NA,TRBJ2-7,CASGPPSPNYEQYF,TGTGCTAGTGGTCCCCCCAGCCCGAACTACGAGCAGTACTTC
few,TRBV4-1,TRBD2,TRBJ2-7,CASSQASGGLYEQYF,TGCGCCAGCAGCCAAGCTAGCGGGGGGCTCTACGAGCAGTACTTC
once,TRBV20-1,TRBD2,TRBJ2-5,CSAGTSEKQETQYF,TGCAGTGCTGGGACTAGCGAGAAGCAAGAAACCCAGTACTTC
NA,TRBV5-1,NA,TRBJ2-7,CASSWGGQSSYEQYF,TGCGCCAGCAGCTGGGGGGGACAGAGCTCCTACGAGCAGTACTTC
NA,TRBV4-1,NA,TRBJ2-3,CASSQVADTQYF,TGCGCCAGCAGCCAAGTCGCAGATACGCAGTATTTT
once,TRBV9,TRBD2,TRBJ2-1,CASSVNSGGAKEGQFF,TGTGCCAGCAGCGTGAATAGCGGGGGGGCTAAGGAGGGGCAGTTCTTC
few,TRBV6-1,TRBD2,TRBJ2-1,CASIGLAGYNEQFF,TGTGCCAGCATCGGACTAGCGGGTTACAATGAGCAGTTCTTC
NA,TRBV7-9,NA,TRBJ2-5,CASSRMETPRETQYF,TGTGCCAGCAGCCGGATGGAAACCCCGAGGGAGACCCAGTACTTC
NA,TRBV12-3/TRBV12-4,NA,TRBJ1-5,CASRSTGAGALRQPQHF,TGTGCCAGCAGATCGACCGGGGCAGGGGCCCTAAGGCAGCCCCAGCATTTT
NA,TRBV3-1,TRBD1,TRBJ2-7,CASSQRDRVAYEQYF,TGTGCCAGCAGCCAACGGGACAGGGTGGCCTACGAGCAGTACTTC
many,TRBV20-1,NA,TRBJ1-2,CSALDEQNYGYTF,TGCAGTGCCCTAGACGAGCAGAACTATGGCTACACCTTC
NA,TRBV5-1,NA,TRBJ2-3,CASINGTSTDTQYF,TGCGCCAGCATAAACGGGACAAGCACAGATACGCAGTATTTT
NA,TRBV7-2,NA,TRBJ1-5,CASSSQGPVNQPQHF,TGTGCCAGCAGCTCCCAGGGACCGGTGAATCAGCCCCAGCATTTT
NA,TRBV3-1,TRBD2,TRBJ2-1,CASSQPLAGGPFEQFF,TGTGCCAGCAGCCAACCCCTAGCGGGGGGGCCTTTTGAGCAGTTCTTC
NA,TRBV4-1,NA,TRBJ1-1,CASSQGKGYGNTEAFF,TGCGCCAGCAGCCAAGGAAAAGGTTATGGGAACACTGAAGCTTTCTTT
NA,TRBV7-3,NA,TRBJ1-1,CASSLHINTEAFF,TGTGCCAGCAGCTTACATATTAACACTGAAGCTTTCTTT
NA,TRBV20-1,TRBD2,TRBJ2-7,CSGRASGDEQYF,TGCAGTGGGAGGGCTAGCGGGGACGAGCAGTACTTC
NA,TRBV6-2/TRBV6-3,TRBD2,TRBJ2-2,CASSSAASGEYTGELFF,TGTGCCAGCAGTTCCGCCGCTAGCGGGGAGTACACCGGGGAGCTGTTTTTT
NA,TRBV15,NA,TRBJ2-3,CATSCGRDEQDTQYF,TGTGCCACCAGCTGCGGACGGGATGAGCAGGATACGCAGTATTTT
NA,TRBV10-1,NA,TRBJ1-5,CASRVTRASHDQPQHF,TGCGCCAGCAGGGTCACCAGGGCCTCCCATGATCAGCCCCAGCATTTT
NA,TRBV2,NA,TRBJ1-5,CASRKVAADQPQHF,TGTGCCAGCCGGAAGGTGGCAGCGGATCAGCCCCAGCATTTT
NA,TRBV15,NA,TRBJ1-2,CATSRDGGAGYTF,TGTGCCACCAGCAGAGATGGGGGGGCTGGCTACACCTTC
NA,TRBV3-1,NA,TRBJ1-2,CATLNLGGTVRDYDYTF,TGTGCCACCTTGAACCTAGGGGGAACCGTTCGCGATTATGACTACACCTTC
NA,TRBV6-1,TRBD2,TRBJ2-3,CASSGLVASGPDTQYF,TGTGCCAGCAGTGGATTGGTAGCTAGCGGACCAGATACGCAGTATTTT
NA,TRBV9,NA,TRBJ1-1,CASTRRSDNTEAFF,TGTGCCAGCACCCGTAGGTCGGATAACACTGAAGCTTTCTTT
NA,TRBV12-3/TRBV12-4,NA,TRBJ2-1,CASSPGLYSYNEQFF,TGTGCCAGCAGTCCGGGACTCTACTCCTACAATGAGCAGTTCTTC
few,TRBV12-3/TRBV12-4,NA,TRBJ1-2,CASSLGSNYGYTF,TGTGCCAGCAGTTTAGGGTCCAACTATGGCTACACCTTC
NA,TRBV7-9,TRBD2,TRBJ2-1,CASSRLAGGRLNEQFF,TGTGCCAGCAGCCGACTAGCGGGGGGCCGTCTTAATGAGCAGTTCTTC
NA,TRBV20-1,TRBD2,TRBJ2-7,CSARDLGISGGAGEQYF,TGCAGTGCTAGAGATTTGGGAATAAGCGGGGGGGCTGGTGAGCAGTACTTC
few,TRBV5-5,NA,TRBJ1-2,CASSLEGVYGYTF,TGTGCCAGCAGCTTGGAAGGGGTCTATGGCTACACCTTC
NA,TRBV7-2,NA,TRBJ1-1,CASSLTSQTEAFF,TGTGCCAGCAGCTTAACCTCGCAGACTGAAGCTTTCTTT
few,TRBV28,NA,TRBJ2-1,CASIDPSYNEQFF,TGTGCCAGCATCGACCCATCCTACAATGAGCAGTTCTTC
NA,TRBV18,NA,TRBJ2-5,CASSPPKGGQETQYF,TGTGCCAGCTCACCACCGAAAGGGGGGCAAGAGACCCAGTACTTC
few,TRBV7-9,NA,TRBJ2-1,CASSLARGLGSYNEQFF,TGTGCCAGTAGCTTAGCAAGGGGCCTAGGGTCCTACAATGAGCAGTTCTTC
few,TRBV9,TRBD2,TRBJ2-1,CASSARLAGFNEQFF,TGTGCCAGCAGCGCCCGACTAGCGGGGTTCAATGAGCAGTTCTTC
many,TRBV4-3,NA,TRBJ2-3,CASSQGSGSSSTDTQYF,TGCGCCAGCAGCCAAGGTAGCGGAAGCTCTAGCACAGATACGCAGTATTTT
many,TRBV28,NA,TRBJ2-7,CASSLTYEQYF,TGTGCCAGCAGTCTAACCTACGAGCAGTACTTC
few,TRBV2,NA,TRBJ2-7,CASSAYYEQYF,TGTGCCAGCAGCGCTTATTACGAGCAGTACTTC